The rows below give T cell receptor beta chains drawn from one sample of a study of memory CD4+ T cells and cytomegalovirus serostatus. Repertoires were generated with immunoSEQ multiplex PCR, while TCRdb's copy carries only in-frame clones and drops some. The repertoire holds approximately 50,000 clones, with about 68% as singletons. The sequenced sample was memory CD4+ T cells from blood. Receptor source: an adult in good health and CMV-seropositive. The CDR3 runs from the conserved cysteine through the conserved F or W. Fields, in order: V gene, J gene, CDR3 protein.

>TRBV27|TRBJ2-2
CASSLMGLRAGELFF
>TRBV6-5|TRBJ1-4
CASSYSWGVNEKLFF
>TRBV9|TRBJ2-1
CASSATGSQYNEQFF
>TRBV27|TRBJ2-3
CASRVASLSTDTQYF
>TRBV5-6|TRBJ2-3
CASSTRTGFTDTQYF
>TRBV11-3|TRBJ2-2
CASSLDLGGATGELFF
>TRBV6-1|TRBJ2-3
CASRPGFGNTQYF
>TRBV2|TRBJ2-1
CASRQETGPLPPFF
>TRBV18|TRBJ2-7
CASSPLAGGYEQYF
>TRBV5-1|TRBJ2-3
CASSLYPTDTQYF